These T cell receptor beta chains were read from a single sample in a study of persistence of HIV-infected CD4 T cells. Only in-frame clones appear in the TCRdb table, and some are missing; sequencing was by immunoSEQ multiplex PCR. The profile shows about 28,000 clones, more than 75% of them singletons. These TCRs' antigens remain unknown. Specimen: CD4+ T cells sorted from PBMCs after roughly 20-hour stimulation, collected from a patient who received antiretroviral therapy. These receptor sequences come from an adult man with HIV who was CMV-seropositive. The CDR3 runs from the conserved cysteine through the conserved F or W. D genes are given only for firm matches. Expanded clones are given a class, and other clones once, few, many or no size at all.

DNA	CDR3	length	D	size	V	J
TGTGCCAGCAGCTTAGAAGGGGGAGTACCTGGCGAGCAGTACTTC	CASSLEGGVPGEQYF	15	.	.	TRBV7-9	TRBJ2-7
TGTGCCTGGAGTCGCCACCTTGGCTTCGAGCAGTACTTC	CAWSRHLGFEQYF	13	.	.	TRBV30	TRBJ2-7
TGCGCCAGCAGCCAAGATCAGACTACCACCACAGATACGCAGTATTTT	CASSQDQTTTTDTQYF	16	.	few	TRBV4-1	TRBJ2-3
TGTGCCAGCAGCTTAAACAGGGGACGGTATGGCTACACCTTC	CASSLNRGRYGYTF	14	TRBD1	.	TRBV7-2	TRBJ1-2
TGCGCCAGCAGCCAAGATGTGAGGGTGTCCTACAATGAGCAGTTCTTC	CASSQDVRVSYNEQFF	16	.	.	TRBV4-1	TRBJ2-1
TGTGCCAGCAGTGACCCGGGACAGGGGGGCACCGGGGAGCTGTTTTTT	CASSDPGQGGTGELFF	16	TRBD1	.	TRBV2	TRBJ2-2
TGCAGCGTTGAGAAGGAAGCCACAGATACGCAGTATTTT	CSVEKEATDTQYF	13	.	.	TRBV29-1	TRBJ2-3
TGTGCCAGCAGCCTACGGAGGCCGGAGGGCACAGATACGCAGTATTTT	CASSLRRPEGTDTQYF	16	.	.	TRBV3-1/TRBV3-2	TRBJ2-3
TGTGCCAGCTCCTACCAGGGGCGTTCACCCCTCCACTTT	CASSYQGRSPLHF	13	.	.	TRBV3-1/TRBV3-2	TRBJ1-6
TGTGCCATCAGTGAATCCCCCGGATCCAACACTGAAGCTTTCTTT	CAISESPGSNTEAFF	15	.	.	TRBV10-3	TRBJ1-1
TGCAGTGCTAGTAGGACTAGCGGGGTGACCGGGGAGCTGTTTTTT	CSASRTSGVTGELFF	15	TRBD2	.	TRBV20-1	TRBJ2-2
TGTGCCACTAAAAGCCAGGGCATCTATGGCTACACCTTC	CATKSQGIYGYTF	13	.	.	TRBV28	TRBJ1-2
TGTGCCAGCAGCTTGAAGGGGGAGCAGTTCTTC	CASSLKGEQFF	11	.	.	TRBV7-2	TRBJ2-1
TGTGCCAGCACCCCCGGACTCTCTGGGGCCAACGTCCTGACTTTC	CASTPGLSGANVLTF	15	.	.	TRBV6-2/TRBV6-3	TRBJ2-6
TGTGCCAGCAGCCCCACAGGGGGCCGGAGGGAGCAGTACTTC	CASSPTGGRREQYF	14	TRBD1	.	TRBV3-1/TRBV3-2	TRBJ2-7
TGTGCCAGCAAGCGGGACTCAAACACCGGGGAGCTGTTTTTT	CASKRDSNTGELFF	14	TRBD2	.	TRBV2	TRBJ2-2
TGTGCCAGCAGCTCGACGGGACAGGGGTTTTACGAGCAGTACTTC	CASSSTGQGFYEQYF	15	TRBD1	few	TRBV5-4	TRBJ2-7
TGTGCCAGCAGCTTGGCAGGAACTAACTATGGCTACACCTTC	CASSLAGTNYGYTF	14	.	few	TRBV5-4	TRBJ1-2
TGCGCCAGCAGCGAGACTAGCGTTACGAACACCGGGGAGCTGTTTTTT	CASSETSVTNTGELFF	16	TRBD2	.	TRBV5-1	TRBJ2-2
TGTGCCAGCAGCCAAGATAGGGGGACAGTGGGGCGAACCGGGGAGCTGTTTTTT	CASSQDRGTVGRTGELFF	18	TRBD1	.	TRBV3-1/TRBV3-2	TRBJ2-2
TGTGCCAACCCCCGGGGCAGGGATCTTTACGAGCAGTACTTC	CANPRGRDLYEQYF	14	.	.	TRBV28	TRBJ2-7
TGTGCCAGCAGCGGGACAGTTTCGTGGTATTTT	CASSGTVSWYF	11	TRBD1	few	TRBV6-5	TRBJ2-3
TGCGCCAGCAGTGAGTTGGGAGTGGGGGGCACAGATACGCAGTATTTT	CASSELGVGGTDTQYF	16	.	.	TRBV10-1	TRBJ2-3
TGTGCCAGCACTGGGACTAGCGGGGGGAGATCTAGCACAGATACGCAGTATTTT	CASTGTSGGRSSTDTQYF	18	.	once	TRBV21-1	TRBJ2-3
TGTGCCAGCAGCCGCGGCCAACGATATGGCTACACCTTC	CASSRGQRYGYTF	13	.	.	TRBV14	TRBJ1-2
TGTGCCAGCAGCTCACCGGGACAGGTCGTGGGTGCTTTCTTT	CASSSPGQVVGAFF	14	TRBD1	.	TRBV6-5	TRBJ1-1
TGTGCCAGCAGGACTAGCTATTACACAGATACGCAGTATTTT	CASRTSYYTDTQYF	14	TRBD2	.	TRBV28	TRBJ2-3
TGTGCCAGCAGTTTAGGGGGGAGGACAGGGAGAGGGCATGGCTACACCTTC	CASSLGGRTGRGHGYTF	17	TRBD1	.	TRBV28	TRBJ1-2
TGTGCCAGCAGCGTAGGGACAGCTTCCTACGAGCAGTACTTC	CASSVGTASYEQYF	14	.	.	TRBV9	TRBJ2-7
TGTGCCAGCAGCCTCGAAGGGGCCAGCTATGGCTACACCTTC	CASSLEGASYGYTF	14	.	.	TRBV28	TRBJ1-2
TGTGCCATCAGCCCTTCGGACAGGGTTGGCACAGATACGCAGTATTTT	CAISPSDRVGTDTQYF	16	TRBD1	once	TRBV10-3	TRBJ2-3
TGCGCCAGCAAAATGACAGGGGGTGAGCGGAACACTGAAGCTTTCTTT	CASKMTGGERNTEAFF	16	TRBD1	.	TRBV4-1	TRBJ1-1
TGTGCCAGCAGCCTGTATAGCGGGGGGGCGGAATATACGCAGTATTTT	CASSLYSGGAEYTQYF	16	TRBD2	.	TRBV11-3	TRBJ2-3
TGTGCCAGCAGCTTAGGCCTAGCGGGGGGCCTGACCTACGAGCAGTACTTC	CASSLGLAGGLTYEQYF	17	TRBD2	.	TRBV7-9	TRBJ2-7
TGTGCCAGCAGTGAACTCCCCGGGTCTGATACGCAGTATTTT	CASSELPGSDTQYF	14	.	.	TRBV6-4	TRBJ2-3
TGTGCCAGCAGCCCCAGCCCAGGGAGGAGCGTCACTGAAGCTTTCTTT	CASSPSPGRSVTEAFF	16	.	.	TRBV7-3	TRBJ1-1
TGTGCCAGCAGCTTAGCCTCGCTAGCGGGGGATCCCTACGAGCAGTACTTC	CASSLASLAGDPYEQYF	17	TRBD2	.	TRBV7-2	TRBJ2-7
TGTGCCAGCTCATCGGACAGGGGTCAGCCCCAGCATTTT	CASSSDRGQPQHF	13	TRBD1	.	TRBV18	TRBJ1-5
TGTGCCAGCAGCTCTCGACTAGCGGGGGGGTCGGAGACCCAGTACTTC	CASSSRLAGGSETQYF	16	TRBD2	.	TRBV7-2	TRBJ2-5
TGTGCCAGCAGTTTGGGCAATGAGCAGTTCTTC	CASSLGNEQFF	11	.	few	TRBV12-3/TRBV12-4	TRBJ2-1
TGTGCCAGCAGTTTGGTAGCGAGAGATACGCAGTATTTT	CASSLVARDTQYF	13	.	.	TRBV27	TRBJ2-3
TGCGCCAGCAGCCCGGACCCTGACAATCAGCCCCAGCATTTT	CASSPDPDNQPQHF	14	.	few	TRBV4-1	TRBJ1-5
TGCGCCAGCAGTTTTATTTATGACAGGGGGATGGTTCTGTACTTC	CASSFIYDRGMVLYF	15	TRBD1	.	TRBV5-1	TRBJ2-7